This TCR beta chain was retrieved from a study of blood T cell repertoires in COVID-19. Across the study: Acute-phase and convalescent COVID-19 samples originated in the United States, Italy and Spain. PBMCs, B-cell-depleted T cells, or T cells provided the cDNA or gDNA that made up the material.

CDR1 MNHEY and CDR2 SVGEGT come from the germline V gene. The ends were cut back, 5 bases at V and 3 bases at J, with 10 bases in the middle. This CDR3 has 13 amino acids. Methods used by the authors: Reference gene primer amplification in the assay estimated nucleated cell counts. This table comes from immunoSEQ multiplex PCR, and its TCRdb copy is limited to in-frame clones, with some not included. The V and J calls and clone size are taken from that table; D and trimming were inferred from the DNA. The sample consists of 150,000 or so clones, about 89% of them appearing once. Specimen: peripheral blood. The clonotype originates from a man aged 50 to 59 with acute or convalescent COVID-19. The chain is built from TRBV6-2 or TRBV6-3 and TRBJ1-1; a weak D match, TRBD1 (5 bases). In DNA, the CDR3 is TGTGCCAGCAGTCGTACGGGGGACACTGAAGCTTTCTTT. It translates to CASSRTGDTEAFF.